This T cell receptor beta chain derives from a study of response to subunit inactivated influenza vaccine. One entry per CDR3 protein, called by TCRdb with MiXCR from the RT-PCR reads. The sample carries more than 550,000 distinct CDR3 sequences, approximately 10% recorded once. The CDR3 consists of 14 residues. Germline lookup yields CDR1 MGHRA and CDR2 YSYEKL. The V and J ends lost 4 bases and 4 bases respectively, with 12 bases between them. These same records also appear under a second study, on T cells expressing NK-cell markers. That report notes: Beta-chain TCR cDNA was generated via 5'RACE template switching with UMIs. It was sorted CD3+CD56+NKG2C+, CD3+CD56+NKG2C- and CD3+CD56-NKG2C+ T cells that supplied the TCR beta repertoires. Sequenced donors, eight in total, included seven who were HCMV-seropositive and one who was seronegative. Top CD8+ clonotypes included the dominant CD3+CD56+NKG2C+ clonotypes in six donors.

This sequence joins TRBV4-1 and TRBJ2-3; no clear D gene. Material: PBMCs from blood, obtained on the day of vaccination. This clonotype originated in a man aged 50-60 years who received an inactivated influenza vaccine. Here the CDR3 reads CASSPSPGPDTQYF. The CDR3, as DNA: TGCGCCAGCAGCCCATCCCCTGGCCCAGATACGCAGTATTTT.